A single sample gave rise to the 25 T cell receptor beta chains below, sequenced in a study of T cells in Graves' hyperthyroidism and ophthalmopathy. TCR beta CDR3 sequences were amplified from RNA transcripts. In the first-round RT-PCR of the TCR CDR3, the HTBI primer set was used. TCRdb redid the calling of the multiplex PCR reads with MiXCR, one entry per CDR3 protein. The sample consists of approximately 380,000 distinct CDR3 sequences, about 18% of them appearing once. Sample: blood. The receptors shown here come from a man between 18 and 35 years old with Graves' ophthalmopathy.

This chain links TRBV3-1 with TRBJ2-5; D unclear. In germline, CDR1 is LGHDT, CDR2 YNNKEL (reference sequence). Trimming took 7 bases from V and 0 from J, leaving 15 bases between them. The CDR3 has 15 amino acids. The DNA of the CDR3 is TGTGCCAGCACCGTGGGCGGCCGGTACCAAGAGACCCAGTACTTC. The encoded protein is CASTVGGRYQETQYF.

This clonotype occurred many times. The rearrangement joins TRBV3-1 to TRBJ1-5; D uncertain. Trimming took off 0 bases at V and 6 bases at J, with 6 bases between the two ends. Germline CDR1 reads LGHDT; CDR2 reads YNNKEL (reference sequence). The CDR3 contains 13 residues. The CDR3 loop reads CASSQDRSQPQHF. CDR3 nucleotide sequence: TGTGCCAGCAGCCAAGATAGGAGTCAGCCCCAGCATTTT.

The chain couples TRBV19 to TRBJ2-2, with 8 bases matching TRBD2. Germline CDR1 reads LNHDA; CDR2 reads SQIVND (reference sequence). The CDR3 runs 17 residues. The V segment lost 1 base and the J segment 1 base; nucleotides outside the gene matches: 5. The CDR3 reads CASSIGASGLNTGELFF. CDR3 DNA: TGTGCCAGTAGTATAGGGGCTAGCGGGCTGAACACCGGGGAGCTGTTTTTT.

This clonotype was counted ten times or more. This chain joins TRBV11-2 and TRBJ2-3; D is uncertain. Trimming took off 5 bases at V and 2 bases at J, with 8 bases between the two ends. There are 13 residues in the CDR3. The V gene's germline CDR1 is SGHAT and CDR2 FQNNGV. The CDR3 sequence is CASSPFLTDTQYF. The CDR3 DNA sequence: TGTGCCAGCAGCCCCTTTCTCACAGATACGCAGTATTTT. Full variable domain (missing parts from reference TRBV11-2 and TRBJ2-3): EAGVAQSPRYKIIEKRQSVAFWCNPISGHATLYWYQQILGQGPKLLIQFQNNGVVDDSQLPKDRFSAERLKGVDSTLKIQPAKLEDSAVYLCASSPFLTDTQYFGPGTRLTVL.

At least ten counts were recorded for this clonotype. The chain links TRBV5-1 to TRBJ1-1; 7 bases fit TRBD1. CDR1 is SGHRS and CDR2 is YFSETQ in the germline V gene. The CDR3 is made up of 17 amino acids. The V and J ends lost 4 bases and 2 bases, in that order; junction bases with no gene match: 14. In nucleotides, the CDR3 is TGCGCCAGCAGCCCCCGGGGGACAGCGGGGCGAAACACTGAAGCTTTCTTT. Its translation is CASSPRGTAGRNTEAFF.

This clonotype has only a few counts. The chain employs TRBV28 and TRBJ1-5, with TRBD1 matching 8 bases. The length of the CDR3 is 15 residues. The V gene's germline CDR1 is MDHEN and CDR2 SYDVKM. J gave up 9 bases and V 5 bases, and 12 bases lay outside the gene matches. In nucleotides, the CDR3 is TGTGCCAGCAGTCTTGACCAGGGGGCCGGGGGGCCCCAGCATTTT. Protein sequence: CASSLDQGAGGPQHF.

DNA for the CDR3: TGTGCCAGCAGCTTAGTACAGGGATTAAGCACAGATACGCAGTATTTT. Amino acids: CASSLVQGLSTDTQYF. The rearrangement links TRBV7-9 to TRBJ2-3, with D tentatively TRBD1 (6 bases). This CDR3 comprises 16 residues. CDR1 is SEHNR, CDR2 FQNEAQ, per germline (reference sequence). The V end lost 1 base, the J end lost 0 bases, and 11 bases lay between the germline ends.

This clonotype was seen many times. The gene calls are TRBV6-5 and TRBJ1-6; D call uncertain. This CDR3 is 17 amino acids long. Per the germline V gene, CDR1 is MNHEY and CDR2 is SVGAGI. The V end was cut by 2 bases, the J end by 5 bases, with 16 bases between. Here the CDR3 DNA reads TGTGCCAGCAGTTACACGACCGTACCGAACAATAATTCACCCCTCCACTTT. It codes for CASSYTTVPNNNSPLHF.

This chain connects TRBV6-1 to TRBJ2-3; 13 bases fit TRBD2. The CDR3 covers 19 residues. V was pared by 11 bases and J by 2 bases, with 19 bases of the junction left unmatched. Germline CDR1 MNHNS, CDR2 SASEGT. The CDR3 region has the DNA TGTGCCTTCCCACACGATACTAGCGGGGGGGCGTCGGACACAGATACGCAGTATTTT. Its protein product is CAFPHDTSGGASDTDTQYF.

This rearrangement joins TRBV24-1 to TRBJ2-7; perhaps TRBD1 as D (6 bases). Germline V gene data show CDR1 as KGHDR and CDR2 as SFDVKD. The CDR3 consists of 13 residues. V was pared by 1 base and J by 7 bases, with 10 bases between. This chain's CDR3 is CATSDFGGGEQYF. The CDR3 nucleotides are TGTGCCACCAGTGATTTTGGGGGCGGAGAGCAGTACTTC.

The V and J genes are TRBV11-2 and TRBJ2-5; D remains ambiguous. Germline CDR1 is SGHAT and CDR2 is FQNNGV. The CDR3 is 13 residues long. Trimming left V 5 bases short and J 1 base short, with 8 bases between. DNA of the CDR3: TGTGCCAGCAGCCGGCTAGGCCAAGAGACCCAGTACTTC. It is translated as CASSRLGQETQYF.

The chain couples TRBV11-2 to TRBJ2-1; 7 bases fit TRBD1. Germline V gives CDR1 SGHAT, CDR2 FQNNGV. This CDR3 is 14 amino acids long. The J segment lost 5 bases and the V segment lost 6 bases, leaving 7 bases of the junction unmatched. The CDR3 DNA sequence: TGTGCCAGCAGTTCGACCGGGACAGACAATGAGCAGTTCTTC. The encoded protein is CASSSTGTDNEQFF.

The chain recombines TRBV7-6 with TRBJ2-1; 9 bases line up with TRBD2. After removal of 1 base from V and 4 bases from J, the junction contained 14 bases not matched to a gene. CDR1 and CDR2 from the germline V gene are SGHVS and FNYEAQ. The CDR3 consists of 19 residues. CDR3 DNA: TGTGCCAGCAGCTTAGTTGGCAGTCGGGTAGCGGGGGAATACAATGAGCAGTTCTTC. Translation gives CASSLVGSRVAGEYNEQFF.

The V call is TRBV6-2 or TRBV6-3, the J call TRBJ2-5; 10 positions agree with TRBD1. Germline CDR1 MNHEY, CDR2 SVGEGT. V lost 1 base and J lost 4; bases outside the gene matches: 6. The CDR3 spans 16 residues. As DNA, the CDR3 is TGTGCCAGCAGTTACTTCGGACAGGGGGGGGGAGAGACCCAGTACTTC. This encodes CASSYFGQGGGETQYF.

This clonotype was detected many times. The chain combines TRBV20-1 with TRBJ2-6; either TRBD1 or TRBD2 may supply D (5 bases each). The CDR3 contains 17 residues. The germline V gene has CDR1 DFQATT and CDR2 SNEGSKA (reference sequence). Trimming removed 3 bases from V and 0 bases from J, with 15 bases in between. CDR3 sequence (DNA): TGCAGTGCTAGGGATCCTGGGGGTTTCTCTGGGGCCAACGTCCTGACTTTC. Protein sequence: CSARDPGGFSGANVLTF.

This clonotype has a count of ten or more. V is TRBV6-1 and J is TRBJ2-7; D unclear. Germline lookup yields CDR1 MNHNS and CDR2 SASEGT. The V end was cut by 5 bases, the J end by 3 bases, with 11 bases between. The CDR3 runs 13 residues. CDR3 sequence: CASSPSEFYEQYF. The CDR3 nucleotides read TGTGCCAGCAGTCCCTCGGAGTTCTACGAGCAGTACTTC.

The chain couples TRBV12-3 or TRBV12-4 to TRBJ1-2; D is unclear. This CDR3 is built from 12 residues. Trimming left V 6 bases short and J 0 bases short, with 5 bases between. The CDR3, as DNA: TGTGCCAGCAGACATTCTAACTATGGCTACACCTTC. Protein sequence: CASRHSNYGYTF.

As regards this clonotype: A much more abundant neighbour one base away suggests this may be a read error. In nucleotides, the CDR3 is TGCAGTGCTCTTGGAGGTTTTCCCATGAACACTGAAGCTTTCTTT. Its protein product is CSALGGFPMNTEAFF. The V gene is TRBV20-1, the J gene TRBJ1-1; the D is unclear. Germline CDR1 DFQATT, CDR2 SNEGSKA (reference sequence). CDR3 length: 15 residues. Trimming stripped 5 bases from V and 0 bases from J, with 16 bases between.

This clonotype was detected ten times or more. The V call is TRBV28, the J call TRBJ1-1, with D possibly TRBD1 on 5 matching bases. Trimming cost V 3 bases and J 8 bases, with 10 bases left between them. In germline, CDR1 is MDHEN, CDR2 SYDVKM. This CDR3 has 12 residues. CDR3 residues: CASSFGGVEAFF. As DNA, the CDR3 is TGTGCCAGCAGTTTTGGGGGGGTCGAAGCTTTCTTT.

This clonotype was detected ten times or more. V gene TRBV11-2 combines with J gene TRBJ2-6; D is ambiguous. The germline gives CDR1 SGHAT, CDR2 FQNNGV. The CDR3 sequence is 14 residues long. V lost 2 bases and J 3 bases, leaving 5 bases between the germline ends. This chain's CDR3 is CASSLQGGANVLTF. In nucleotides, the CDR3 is TGTGCCAGCAGCTTACAAGGTGGGGCCAACGTCCTGACTTTC.

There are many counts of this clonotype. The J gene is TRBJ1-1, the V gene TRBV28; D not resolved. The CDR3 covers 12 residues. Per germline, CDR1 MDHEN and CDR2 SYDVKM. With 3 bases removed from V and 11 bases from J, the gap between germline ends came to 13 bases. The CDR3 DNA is TGTGCCAGCAGTTTTATGGGGTTCGGGGCTTTCTTT. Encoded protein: CASSFMGFGAFF. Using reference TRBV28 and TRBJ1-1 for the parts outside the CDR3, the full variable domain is DVKVTQSSRYLVKRTGEKVFLECVQDMDHENMFWYRQDPGLGLRLIYFSYDVKMKEKGDIPEGYSVSREKKERFSLILESASTNQTSMYLCASSFMGFGAFFGQGTRLTVV.

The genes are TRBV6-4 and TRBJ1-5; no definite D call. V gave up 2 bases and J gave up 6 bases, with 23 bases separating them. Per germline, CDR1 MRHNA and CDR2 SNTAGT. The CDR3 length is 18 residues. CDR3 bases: TGTGCCAGCAGTGACCCCGTGATGGGCCGCCCAACAAGTCAGCCCCAGCATTTT. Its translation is CASSDPVMGRPTSQPQHF.

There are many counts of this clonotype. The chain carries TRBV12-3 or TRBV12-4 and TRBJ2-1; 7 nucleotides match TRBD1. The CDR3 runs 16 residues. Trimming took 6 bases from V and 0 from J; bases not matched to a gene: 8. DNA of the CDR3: TGTGCCAGCAGGAGTCAGGGGGTTAGCTCCTACAATGAGCAGTTCTTC. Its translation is CASRSQGVSSYNEQFF.

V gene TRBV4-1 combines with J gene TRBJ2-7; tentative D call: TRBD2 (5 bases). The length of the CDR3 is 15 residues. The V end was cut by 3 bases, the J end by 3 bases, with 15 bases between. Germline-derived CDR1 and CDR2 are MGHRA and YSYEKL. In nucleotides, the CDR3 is TGCGCCAGCAGCCATAACCCCGGGATGAACTACGAGCAGTACTTC. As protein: CASSHNPGMNYEQYF.

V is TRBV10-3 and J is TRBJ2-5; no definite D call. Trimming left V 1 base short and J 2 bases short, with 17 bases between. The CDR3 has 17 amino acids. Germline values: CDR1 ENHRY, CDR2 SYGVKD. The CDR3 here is CAISELGSATGQETQYF. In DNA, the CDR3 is TGTGCCATCAGTGAGTTGGGGTCGGCAACCGGGCAAGAGACCCAGTACTTC.